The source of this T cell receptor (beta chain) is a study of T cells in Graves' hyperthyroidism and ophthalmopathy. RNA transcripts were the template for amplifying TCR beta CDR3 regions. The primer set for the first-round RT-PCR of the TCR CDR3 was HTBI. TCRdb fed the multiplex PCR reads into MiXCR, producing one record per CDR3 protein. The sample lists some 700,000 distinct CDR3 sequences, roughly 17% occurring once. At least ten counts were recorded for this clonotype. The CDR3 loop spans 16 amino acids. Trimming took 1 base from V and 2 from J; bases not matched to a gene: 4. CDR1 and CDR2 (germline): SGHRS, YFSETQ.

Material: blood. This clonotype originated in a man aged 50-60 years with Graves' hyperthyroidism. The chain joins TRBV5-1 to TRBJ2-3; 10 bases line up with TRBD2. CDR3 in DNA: TGCGCCAGCAGCTTGCCCGGACTAGCGGACACAGATACGCAGTATTTT. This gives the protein CASSLPGLADTDTQYF.